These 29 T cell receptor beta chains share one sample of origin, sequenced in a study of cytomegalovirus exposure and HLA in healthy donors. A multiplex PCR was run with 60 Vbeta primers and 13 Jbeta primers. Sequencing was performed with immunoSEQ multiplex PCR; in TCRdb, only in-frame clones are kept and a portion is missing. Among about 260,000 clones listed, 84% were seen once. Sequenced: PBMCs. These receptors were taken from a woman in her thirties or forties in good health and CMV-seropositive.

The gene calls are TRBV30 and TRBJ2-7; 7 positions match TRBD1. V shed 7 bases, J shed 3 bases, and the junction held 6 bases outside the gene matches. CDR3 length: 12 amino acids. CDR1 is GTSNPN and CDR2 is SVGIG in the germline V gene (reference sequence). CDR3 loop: CASQGVGYEQYF. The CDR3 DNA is TGTGCCTCGCAGGGGGTAGGCTACGAGCAGTACTTC.

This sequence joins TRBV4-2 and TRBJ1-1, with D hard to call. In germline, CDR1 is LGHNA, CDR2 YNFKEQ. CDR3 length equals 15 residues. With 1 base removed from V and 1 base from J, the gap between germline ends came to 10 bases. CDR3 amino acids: CASSQVGGSNTEAFF. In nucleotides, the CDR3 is TGTGCCAGCAGCCAAGTGGGAGGGTCGAACACTGAAGCTTTCTTT.

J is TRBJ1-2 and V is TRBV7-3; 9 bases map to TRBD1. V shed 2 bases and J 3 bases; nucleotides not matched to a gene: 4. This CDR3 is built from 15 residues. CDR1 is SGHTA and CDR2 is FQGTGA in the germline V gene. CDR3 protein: CASSLQGDRDYGYTF. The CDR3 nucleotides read TGTGCCAGCAGCTTACAGGGGGACAGGGACTATGGCTACACCTTC.

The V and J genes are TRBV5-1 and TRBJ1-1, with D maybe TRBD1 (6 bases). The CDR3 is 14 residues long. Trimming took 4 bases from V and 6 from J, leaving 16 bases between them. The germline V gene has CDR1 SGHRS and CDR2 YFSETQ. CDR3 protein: CASSRGGADSEAFF. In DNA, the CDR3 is TGCGCCAGCAGCCGAGGGGGGGCCGACTCTGAAGCTTTCTTT.

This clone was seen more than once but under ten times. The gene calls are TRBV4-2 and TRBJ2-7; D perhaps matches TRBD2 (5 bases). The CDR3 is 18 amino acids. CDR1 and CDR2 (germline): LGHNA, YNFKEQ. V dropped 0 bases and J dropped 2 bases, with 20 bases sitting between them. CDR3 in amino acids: CASSQEGSMGAAPYEQYF. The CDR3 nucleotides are TGTGCCAGCAGCCAAGAAGGGAGTATGGGAGCGGCCCCCTACGAGCAGTACTTC.

This CDR3 is CASSLTAGGYTGELFF. The CDR3, as DNA: TGTGCCAGCAGTTTAACAGCGGGAGGGTACACCGGGGAGCTGTTTTTT. The V gene is TRBV27, the J gene TRBJ2-2; 10 bases line up with TRBD2. The V gene end was trimmed by 2 bases and the J gene end by 3 bases; junction bases not matched to a gene: 3. Germline V gene sequence: CDR1 MNHEY, CDR2 SMNVEV (reference sequence). CDR3 length equals 16 residues.

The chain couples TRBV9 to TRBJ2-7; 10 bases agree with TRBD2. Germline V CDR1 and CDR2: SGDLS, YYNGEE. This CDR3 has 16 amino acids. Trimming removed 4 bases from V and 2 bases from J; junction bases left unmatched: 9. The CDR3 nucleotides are TGTGCCAGCAGCCTGACTGGGACTAGCGCCACCTACGAGCAGTACTTC. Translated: CASSLTGTSATYEQYF.

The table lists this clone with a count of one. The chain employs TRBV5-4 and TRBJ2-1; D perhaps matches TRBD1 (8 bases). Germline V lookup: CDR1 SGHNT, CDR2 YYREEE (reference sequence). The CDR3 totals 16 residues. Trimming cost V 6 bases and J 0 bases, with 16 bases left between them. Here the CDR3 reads CASTTGGGFSYNEQFF. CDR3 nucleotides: TGTGCCAGCACCACAGGGGGAGGGTTCTCCTACAATGAGCAGTTCTTC.

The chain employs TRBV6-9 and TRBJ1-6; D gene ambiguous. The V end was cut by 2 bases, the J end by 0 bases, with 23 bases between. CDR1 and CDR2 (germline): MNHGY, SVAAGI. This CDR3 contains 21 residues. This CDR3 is CASSYKGPGGPVYSYNSPLHF. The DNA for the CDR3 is TGTGCCAGCAGTTATAAGGGCCCTGGAGGGCCAGTATACTCCTATAATTCACCCCTCCACTTT.

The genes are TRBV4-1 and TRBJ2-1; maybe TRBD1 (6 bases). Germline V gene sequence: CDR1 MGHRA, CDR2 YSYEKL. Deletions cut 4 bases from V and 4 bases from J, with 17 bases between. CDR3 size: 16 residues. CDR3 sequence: CASSPDPGARYNEQFF. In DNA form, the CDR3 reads TGCGCCAGCAGCCCCGATCCAGGGGCCCGGTACAATGAGCAGTTCTTC.

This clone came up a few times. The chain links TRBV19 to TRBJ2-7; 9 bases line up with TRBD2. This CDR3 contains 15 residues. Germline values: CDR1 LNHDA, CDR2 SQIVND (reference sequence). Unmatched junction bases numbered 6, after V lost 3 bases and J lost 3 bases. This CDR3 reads CASSISGLAVYEQYF. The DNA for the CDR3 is TGTGCCAGTAGTATTTCGGGACTAGCAGTCTACGAGCAGTACTTC.

The CDR3: CASRGTSGANTGELFF. The CDR3 DNA sequence: TGTGCCAGCAGGGGGACTAGCGGAGCGAACACCGGGGAGCTGTTTTTT. The rearrangement links TRBV27 to TRBJ2-2; 11 nucleotides line up with TRBD2. Germline V gene lookup returns CDR1 MNHEY and CDR2 SMNVEV (reference sequence). The CDR3 loop spans 16 amino acids. After removal of 6 bases from V and 0 bases from J, the junction contained 3 bases not matched to a gene.

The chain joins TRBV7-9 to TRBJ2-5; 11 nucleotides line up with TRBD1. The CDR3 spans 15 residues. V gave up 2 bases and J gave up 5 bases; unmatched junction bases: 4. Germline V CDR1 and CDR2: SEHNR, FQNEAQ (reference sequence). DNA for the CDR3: TGTGCCAGCAGCTTAATCGGGACAGGGGGTGAGACCCAGTACTTC. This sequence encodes CASSLIGTGGETQYF. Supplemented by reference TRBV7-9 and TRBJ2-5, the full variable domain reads DTGVSQNPRHKITKRGQNVTFRCDPISEHNRLYWYRQTLGQGPEFLTYFQNEAQLEKSRLLSDRFSAERPKGSFSTLEIQRTEQGDSAMYLCASSLIGTGGETQYFGPGTRLLVL.

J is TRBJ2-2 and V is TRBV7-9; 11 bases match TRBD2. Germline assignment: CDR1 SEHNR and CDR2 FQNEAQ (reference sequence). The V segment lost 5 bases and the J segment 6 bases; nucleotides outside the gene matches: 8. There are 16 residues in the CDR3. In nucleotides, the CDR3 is TGTGCCAGCAGCATCGTCCTAGCGGGAGGAGCCGGGGAGCTGTTTTTT. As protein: CASSIVLAGGAGELFF.

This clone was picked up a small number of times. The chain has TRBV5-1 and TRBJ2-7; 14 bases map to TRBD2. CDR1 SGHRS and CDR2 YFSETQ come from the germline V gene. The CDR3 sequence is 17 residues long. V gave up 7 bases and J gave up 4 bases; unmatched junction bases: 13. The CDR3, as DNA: TGCGCCAGCGCAGGGGGAGGACTAGCGGGAGGAGGGTACGAGCAGTACTTC. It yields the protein CASAGGGLAGGGYEQYF.

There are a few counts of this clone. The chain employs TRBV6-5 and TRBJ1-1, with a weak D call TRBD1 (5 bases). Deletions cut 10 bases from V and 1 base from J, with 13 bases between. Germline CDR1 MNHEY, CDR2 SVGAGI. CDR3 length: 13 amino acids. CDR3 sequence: CATHDQGNTEAFF. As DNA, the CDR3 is TGTGCCACCCACGACCAGGGGAACACTGAAGCTTTCTTT.

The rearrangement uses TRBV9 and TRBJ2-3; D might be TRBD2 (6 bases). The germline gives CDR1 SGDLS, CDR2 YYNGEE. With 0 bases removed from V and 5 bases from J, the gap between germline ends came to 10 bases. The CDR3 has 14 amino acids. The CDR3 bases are TGTGCCAGCAGCGTAGGCGGGAACGTAGATACGCAGTATTTT. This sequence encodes CASSVGGNVDTQYF.

The CDR3 loop reads CATSKDRGTGELFF. The CDR3 DNA follows: TGTGCCACCAGCAAGGACAGGGGCACCGGGGAGCTGTTTTTT. The chain employs TRBV15 and TRBJ2-2, with 9 nucleotides matching TRBD1. The ends lost 4 bases at V and 4 bases at J; junction bases unmatched: 1. Per germline, CDR1 LNHNV and CDR2 YYDKDF (reference sequence). CDR3 length: 14 residues.

The CDR3 loop reads CASSEGDTVGGLSQYF. CDR3 nucleotides: TGTGCCAGCAGTGAGGGGGACACCGTCGGGGGGTTATCCCAGTACTTC. V gene TRBV6-1 combines with J gene TRBJ2-5, with D maybe TRBD2 (7 bases). This CDR3 comprises 16 residues. V was trimmed by 3 bases and J by 9 bases, leaving 23 bases between them. The V gene's germline CDR1 is MNHNS and CDR2 SASEGT.

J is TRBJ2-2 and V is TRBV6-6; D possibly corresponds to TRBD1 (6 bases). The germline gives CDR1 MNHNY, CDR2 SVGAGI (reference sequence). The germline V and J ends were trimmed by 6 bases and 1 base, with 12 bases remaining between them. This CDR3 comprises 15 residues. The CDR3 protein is CASRPGVLNTGELFF. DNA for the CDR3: TGTGCCAGCAGGCCAGGGGTTTTGAACACCGGGGAGCTGTTTTTT.

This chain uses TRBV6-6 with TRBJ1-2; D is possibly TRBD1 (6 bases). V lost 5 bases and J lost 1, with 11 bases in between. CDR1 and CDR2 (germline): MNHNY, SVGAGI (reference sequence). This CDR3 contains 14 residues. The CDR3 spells CASSNRDNNYGYTF. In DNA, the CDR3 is TGTGCCAGCAGTAACCGGGACAATAACTATGGCTACACCTTC.

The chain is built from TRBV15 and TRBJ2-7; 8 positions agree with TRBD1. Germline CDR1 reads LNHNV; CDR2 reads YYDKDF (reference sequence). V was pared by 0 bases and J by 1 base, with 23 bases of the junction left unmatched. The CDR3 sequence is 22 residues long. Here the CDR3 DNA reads TGTGCCACCAGCAGAGATCGAGGACAGGGCCTTTGGACTACCCAATTTTCCTACGAGCAGTACTTC. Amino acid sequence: CATSRDRGQGLWTTQFSYEQYF.

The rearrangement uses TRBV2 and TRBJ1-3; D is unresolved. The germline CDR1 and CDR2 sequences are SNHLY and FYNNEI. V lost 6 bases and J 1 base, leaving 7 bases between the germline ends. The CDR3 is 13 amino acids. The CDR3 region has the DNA TGTGCCAGCAGCCGGGTGTCTGGAAACACCATATATTTT. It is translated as CASSRVSGNTIYF.

The CDR3 nucleotides are TGTGCCAGCAGCTTAGGCGGAGGGGAAGCTTTCTTT. Residues: CASSLGGGEAFF. V is TRBV11-2 and J is TRBJ1-1; unclear D gene. Germline V gene lookup returns CDR1 SGHAT and CDR2 FQNNGV. This CDR3 region has 12 residues. Trimming shortened V by 1 base and J by 8 bases, and 8 bases separated the two germline ends. The full variable domain, with the rest looked up from reference TRBV11-2 and TRBJ1-1, is EAGVAQSPRYKIIEKRQSVAFWCNPISGHATLYWYQQILGQGPKLLIQFQNNGVVDDSQLPKDRFSAERLKGVDSTLKIQPAKLEDSAVYLCASSLGGGEAFFGQGTRLTVV.

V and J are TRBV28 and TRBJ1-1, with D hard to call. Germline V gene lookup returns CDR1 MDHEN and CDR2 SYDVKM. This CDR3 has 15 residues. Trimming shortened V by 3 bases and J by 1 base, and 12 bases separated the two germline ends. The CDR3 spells CASSFGERRNTEAFF. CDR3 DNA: TGTGCCAGCAGTTTTGGAGAGCGAAGGAACACTGAAGCTTTCTTT.

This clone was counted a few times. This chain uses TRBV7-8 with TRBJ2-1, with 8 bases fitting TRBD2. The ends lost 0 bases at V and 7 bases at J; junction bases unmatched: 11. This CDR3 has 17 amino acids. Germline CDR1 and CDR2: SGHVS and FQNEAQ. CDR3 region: CASSLAEDGGRRNEQFF. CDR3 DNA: TGTGCCAGCAGCTTAGCGGAAGATGGCGGGAGGAGGAATGAGCAGTTCTTC.

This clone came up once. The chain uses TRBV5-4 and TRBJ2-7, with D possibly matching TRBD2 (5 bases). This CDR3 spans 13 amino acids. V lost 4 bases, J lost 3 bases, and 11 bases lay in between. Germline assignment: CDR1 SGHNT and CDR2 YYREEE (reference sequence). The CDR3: CASSPGSRYEQYF. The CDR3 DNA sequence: TGTGCCAGCAGCCCTGGGAGCCGCTACGAGCAGTACTTC. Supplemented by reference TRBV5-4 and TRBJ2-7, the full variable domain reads ETGVTQSPTHLIKTRGQQVTLRCSSQSGHNTVSWYQQALGQGPQFIFQYYREEENGRGNFPPRFSGLQFPNYSSELNVNALELDDSALYLCASSPGSRYEQYFGPGTRLTVT.

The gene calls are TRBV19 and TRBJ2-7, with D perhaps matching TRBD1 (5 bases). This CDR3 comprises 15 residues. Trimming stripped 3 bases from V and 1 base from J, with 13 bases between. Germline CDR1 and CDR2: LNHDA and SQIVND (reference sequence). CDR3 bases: TGTGCCAGTAGTATCAGCAGGACACCTTCCTACGAGCAGTACTTC. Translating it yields CASSISRTPSYEQYF.

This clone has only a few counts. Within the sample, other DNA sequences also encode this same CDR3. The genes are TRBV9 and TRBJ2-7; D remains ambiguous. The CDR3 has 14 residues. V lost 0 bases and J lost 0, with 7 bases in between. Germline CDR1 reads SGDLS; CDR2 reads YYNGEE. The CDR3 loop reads CASSVAGTSYEQYF. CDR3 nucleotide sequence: TGTGCCAGCAGCGTAGCGGGTACCTCCTACGAGCAGTACTTC.